This TCR beta chain was captured by sequencing in a study of Graves' ophthalmopathy and Graves' hyperthyroidism. As to this clonotype: The antigen remains undetermined.

J was trimmed by 6 bases and V by 6 bases; bases with no gene match: 13. From germline, CDR1 is SNHLY and CDR2 FYNNEI. The CDR3 runs to 16 residues. Amplification of TCR beta CDR3 regions used RNA transcripts. The first-round RT-PCR employed HTBI primers together with the Qiagen OneStep RT-PCR kit. A multiplex PCR was then performed as the second round. TCRdb used MiXCR to reprocess the multiplex PCR reads, holding one entry per CDR3 protein. The data contain approximately 540,000 distinct CDR3 sequences, about two fifths of them singletons. Aged 18 to 65, the patients with hyperthyroidism had under 2 months' duration and were newly diagnosed. Study-level results: The blood repertoire also included most expanded thyroid clonotypes above 0.001 frequency. The model reached approximately 70% sensitivity and approximately 72% specificity for predicting ophthalmopathy progression.

The sample consisted of peripheral blood or thyroid tissue (not recorded which). This sequence joins TRBV2 and TRBJ2-1, with 8 bases aligning to TRBD1. The receptor was isolated from an adult man with Graves' hyperthyroidism. The CDR3 spells CASSHGSGRGRNEQFF. The DNA for the CDR3 is TGTGCCAGCAGCCACGGCTCAGGCAGGGGGCGCAATGAGCAGTTCTTC.